This T cell receptor beta chain was obtained from a study of T cells in Graves' hyperthyroidism and ophthalmopathy (dated by TCRdb to the late 2010s). As for the study more broadly: A discovery cohort of roughly 100 patients, roughly 45 with Graves' ophthalmopathy and over 55 with stable Graves' hyperthyroidism, was used to find distinguishing TCR V-J signatures. An independent validation cohort of some 18 hyperthyroidism patients and some 15 patients who later progressed to ophthalmopathy tested prospective prediction of ophthalmopathy. For training and testing, the 100 or so patients in the discovery cohort were randomly divided in a 7:3 ratio. Thyroid tissue and blood T-cell repertoires from over 5 Graves' hyperthyroidism patients were also compared in the study. After blood sampling, hyperthyroidism patients were treated with methimazole at a starting dose of 30 mg daily, and ophthalmopathy patients were treated with high-dose intravenous methylprednisolone. According to the paper, TCR Vbeta CDR3 sequencing was carried out on more than 120 peripheral blood samples, which came from under 50 ophthalmopathy, approximately 72 hyperthyroidism and approximately 17 progressor patients.

Study-level results and caveats: Most expanded thyroid clonotypes (frequency above 0.001) were also detected in blood, a finding suggesting that blood repertoires may reflect thyroid immune responses. In validation, progression to ophthalmopathy was predicted by the model with 70.59% sensitivity and roughly 76% specificity, a median of 6.5 months before onset. Sample size was not statistically predetermined, and investigators were not blinded to group allocation. A model built on a 13 V-J signature distinguished ophthalmopathy from stable hyperthyroidism, reaching 87.88% sensitivity and about 81% specificity in cross-validation and 80%/75% in testing.

A single count supports this clonotype. No antigen is known for it. The input lacks base qualities; no much larger clone sits a single base away. Evidence from a single read is weak. The TCR beta CDR3 regions were amplified from the RNA transcripts. A first-round RT-PCR of the TCR CDR3 used the HTBI primer set with the Qiagen OneStep RT-PCR kit. Libraries were constructed in a second round of multiplex PCR, after which size selection and purification were performed. Sequencing of the libraries was done on an Illumina HiSeq2000 using paired-end 100 bp reads. As for how the authors treated the data: SOAPnuke was used to process the raw data, throwing out any read that contained adapters or uncalled bases, had a mean Phred below 15, or lacked an exact constant-primer or identifier match. High-quality paired reads were merged with COPE v1.2.5, and unique nucleotide sequences were defined as clonotypes. MiTCR v1.1 was used to align clonotypes to the IMGT TRBV, TRBD and TRBJ reference segments. Analysis was restricted to V-J combinations with a frequency above 0.0001, which covered about 99% of repertoires. The TCS score was defined as the ratio of F50 (clonal expansion) to E x V (chaos), calculated using BLOSUM62-based TCRdist between CDR3 peptides within each V-J. Welch's t-statistics and random forest reduced fewer than 600 V-J features to roughly 13, which were used in a naive Bayes classifier (R e1071). Thyroid-blood repertoire similarity was quantified with the Morisita-Horn index. TCRdb redid the processing of the public reads, applying fastp at Q25 and MiXCR, and retained in-frame beta chains. Every distinct CDR3 protein forms one entry, paired with its most common genes and DNA. The V and J calls were not made by the authors but by TCRdb's processing. The sample yields 500,000 to 800,000 distinct CDR3 sequences; just under 45% were counted once. The top ten hold approximately 6.8% of the sample.

V is reduced by 6 bases and J by 1 base, leaving a spacing of 18 bases between them. Spanning cysteine to phenylalanine, the CDR3 consists of 16 amino acids. The retained sequence is limited to the CDR3, 48 bases, with the frame set at the first base. The germline V gene yields WSHSY for CDR1 and SAAADI for CDR2. Exclusion was applied to patients with uncontrolled infections, other autoimmune diseases, pregnancy or lactation. Diagnoses were based on clinical symptoms, serum thyroxine and TRAb, thyroid ultrasound and orbital computed tomography. Total RNA was extracted with Trizol reagent, and quality was checked on an Agilent 2100 Bioanalyzer.

Input material: peripheral blood or thyroid tissue (not recorded which). The sequence is built from TRBV10-2 and TRBJ1-1, and TRBD1 may be the D gene, going by 6 matching bases. The TCR comes from an adult man with Graves' disease, either hyperthyroidism or ophthalmopathy (not recorded which). The sequenced DNA is TGCGCCAGCAGCGTTGGGGGGGCCATTTCGAACACTGAAGCTTTCTTT. It codes for CASSVGGAISNTEAFF.